The 4 T cell receptor beta chains below all came from one sample that was sequenced in a study of shared clonotypes between healthy human individuals. It was CD45RO-negative cells, positively selected for CCR7, that made up naive CD8 cells, with terminally differentiated effector memory CD45RA+ cells excluded. TCRdb keeps only in-frame clones here, not all; method: immunoSEQ multiplex PCR. Of under 1 million clones in the sample, roughly 92% are singletons; the top ten hold 20% to 30%. Specimen: naive CD8+ T cells sorted from blood. Receptor source: a man aged 25-45 years in good health.

This clone was counted a single time. The CDR3 bases are TGTGCCAGCAGCTTTTGGGAACTTAGCAAGGACAATGAGCAGTTCTTC. This encodes CASSFWELSKDNEQFF. The rearrangement links TRBV7-2 to TRBJ2-1, with D uncertain. CDR1 and CDR2 from the germline V gene are SGHTA and FQGNSA. Trimming left V 3 bases short and J 5 bases short, with 17 bases between. The length of the CDR3 is 16 residues.

The genes are TRBV11-2 and TRBJ2-7; D assignment may be TRBD1 or TRBD2 (6 bases each). CDR3 size: 16 residues. Trimming took off 6 bases at V and 4 bases at J, with 22 bases between the two ends. Per the germline V gene, CDR1 is SGHAT and CDR2 is FQNNGV. For the CDR3, the DNA is TGTGCCAGCAGTCTAGTGCGGGACACCCCCAGTTACGAGCAGTACTTC. Amino acid sequence: CASSLVRDTPSYEQYF.

This clone was seen once. The chain links TRBV29-1 to TRBJ2-3; TRBD1 matches at 7 bases. Germline assignment: CDR1 SQVTM and CDR2 ANQGSEA. The CDR3 is 16 residues long. Germline trimming cut 1 base from V and 9 bases from J; bases unmatched to any gene: 16. The CDR3 protein is CSVEGRQGNPAGTQYF. Here the CDR3 DNA reads TGCAGCGTTGAAGGCCGACAGGGAAATCCAGCAGGGACGCAGTATTTT.

The CDR3 nucleotides read TGTGCCAGCAGTTTAGTGGGGGCAAGTGGCTACACCTTC. Its protein product is CASSLVGASGYTF. The rearrangement joins TRBV27 to TRBJ1-2, with TRBD1 as a possible D gene (6 bases). The V end lost 2 bases, the J end lost 7 bases, and 11 bases lay between the germline ends. The length of the CDR3 is 13 residues. Germline values: CDR1 MNHEY, CDR2 SMNVEV (reference sequence).